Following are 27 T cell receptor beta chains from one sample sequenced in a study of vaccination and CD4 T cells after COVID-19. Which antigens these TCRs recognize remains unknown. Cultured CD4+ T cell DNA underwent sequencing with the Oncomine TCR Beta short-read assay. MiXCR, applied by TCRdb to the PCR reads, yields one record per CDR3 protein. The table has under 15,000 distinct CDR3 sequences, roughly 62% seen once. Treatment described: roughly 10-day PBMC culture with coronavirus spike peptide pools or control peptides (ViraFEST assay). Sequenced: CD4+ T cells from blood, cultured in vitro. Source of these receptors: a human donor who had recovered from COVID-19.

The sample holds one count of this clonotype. The CDR3 DNA sequence: TGTGCCTGCAGGGGGCTCGGGAATGAGCAGTTCTTC. Translation: CACRGLGNEQFF. This chain connects TRBV10-3 to TRBJ2-1; TRBD1 matches 8 bases. The J segment lost 7 bases and the V segment lost 11 bases, leaving 7 bases of the junction unmatched. The CDR3 loop spans 12 amino acids. In germline, CDR1 is ENHRY, CDR2 SYGVKD.

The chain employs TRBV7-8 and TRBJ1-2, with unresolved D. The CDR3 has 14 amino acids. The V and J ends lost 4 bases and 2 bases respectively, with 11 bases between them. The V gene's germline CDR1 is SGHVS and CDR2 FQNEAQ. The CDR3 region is CASSSQRGNYGYTF. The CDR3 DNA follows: TGTGCCAGCAGCTCACAGAGAGGGAACTATGGCTACACCTTC.

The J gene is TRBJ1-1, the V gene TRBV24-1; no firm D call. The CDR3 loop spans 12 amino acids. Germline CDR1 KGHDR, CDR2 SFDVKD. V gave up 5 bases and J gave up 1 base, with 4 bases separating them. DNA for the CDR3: TGTGCCACCAGTGCAGGGAACACTGAAGCTTTCTTT. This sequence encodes CATSAGNTEAFF.

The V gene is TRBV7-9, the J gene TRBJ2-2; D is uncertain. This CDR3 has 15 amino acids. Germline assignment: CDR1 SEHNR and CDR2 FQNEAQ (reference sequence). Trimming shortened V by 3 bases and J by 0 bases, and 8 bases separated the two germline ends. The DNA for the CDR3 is TGTGCCAGCAGCTTCTCCCGTGCGAACACCGGGGAGCTGTTTTTT. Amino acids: CASSFSRANTGELFF.

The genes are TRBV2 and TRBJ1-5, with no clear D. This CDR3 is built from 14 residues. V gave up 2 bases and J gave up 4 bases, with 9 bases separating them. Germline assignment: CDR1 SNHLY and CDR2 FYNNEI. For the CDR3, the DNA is TGTGCCAGCAGTGAATCATTTGGAAATCAGCCCCAGCATTTT. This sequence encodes CASSESFGNQPQHF.

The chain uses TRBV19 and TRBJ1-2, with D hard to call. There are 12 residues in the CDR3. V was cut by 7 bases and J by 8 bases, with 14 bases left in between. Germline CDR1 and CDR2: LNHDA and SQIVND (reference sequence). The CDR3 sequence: CASTGSLSGYTF. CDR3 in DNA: TGTGCCAGTACCGGTTCCCTGTCCGGCTACACCTTC.

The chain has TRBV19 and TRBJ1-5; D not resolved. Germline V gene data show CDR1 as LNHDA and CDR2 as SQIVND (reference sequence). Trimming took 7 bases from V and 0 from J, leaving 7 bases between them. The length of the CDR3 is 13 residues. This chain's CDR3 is CASKGVSNQPQHF. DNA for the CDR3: TGTGCCAGTAAGGGAGTTAGCAATCAGCCCCAGCATTTT. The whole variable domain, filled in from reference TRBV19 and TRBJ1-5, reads DGGITQSPKYLFRKEGQNVTLSCEQNLNHDAMYWYRQDPGQGLRLIYYSQIVNDFQKGDIAEGYSVSREKKESFPLTVTSAQKNPTAFYLCASKGVSNQPQHFGDGTRLSIL.

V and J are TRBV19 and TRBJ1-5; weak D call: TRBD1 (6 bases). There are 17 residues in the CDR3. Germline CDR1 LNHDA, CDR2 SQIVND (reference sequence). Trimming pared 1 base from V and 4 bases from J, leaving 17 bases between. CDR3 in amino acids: CASSIVSTGQTNQPQHF. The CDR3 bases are TGTGCCAGTAGTATAGTAAGCACAGGACAGACTAATCAGCCCCAGCATTTT.

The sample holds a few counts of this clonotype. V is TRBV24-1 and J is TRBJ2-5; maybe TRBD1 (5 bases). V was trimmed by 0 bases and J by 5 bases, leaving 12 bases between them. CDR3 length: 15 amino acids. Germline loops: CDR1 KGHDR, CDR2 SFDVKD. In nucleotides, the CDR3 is TGTGCCACCAGTGATTTGGGCAGGGATGGGGAGACCCAGTACTTC. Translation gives CATSDLGRDGETQYF.

In DNA form, the CDR3 reads TGTGCCAGCAAGCGACAGGGTTACGAGCAGTACTTC. It specifies CASKRQGYEQYF. The rearrangement joins TRBV6-2 or TRBV6-3 to TRBJ2-7; 7 bases are a match to TRBD1. Germline V gene sequence: CDR1 MNHEY, CDR2 SVGEGT. Trimming at V came to 7 bases and at J to 4 bases, leaving 4 bases not matched to a gene. There are 12 residues in the CDR3.

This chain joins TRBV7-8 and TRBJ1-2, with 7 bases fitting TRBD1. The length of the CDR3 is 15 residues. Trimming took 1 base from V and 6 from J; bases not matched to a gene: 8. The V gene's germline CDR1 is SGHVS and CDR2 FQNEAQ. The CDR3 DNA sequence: TGTGCCAGCAGCTTAGTTTCGTTCGGGACAGATGGCTACACCTTC. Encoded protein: CASSLVSFGTDGYTF.

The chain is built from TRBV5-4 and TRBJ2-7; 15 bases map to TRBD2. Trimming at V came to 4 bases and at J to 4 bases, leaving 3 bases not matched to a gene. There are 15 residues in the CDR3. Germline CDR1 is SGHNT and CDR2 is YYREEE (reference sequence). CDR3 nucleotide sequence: TGTGCCAGCAGCCTAGGACTAGCGGGAGGGTACGAGCAGTACTTC. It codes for CASSLGLAGGYEQYF. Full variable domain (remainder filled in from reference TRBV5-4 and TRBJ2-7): ETGVTQSPTHLIKTRGQQVTLRCSSQSGHNTVSWYQQALGQGPQFIFQYYREEENGRGNFPPRFSGLQFPNYSSELNVNALELDDSALYLCASSLGLAGGYEQYFGPGTRLTVT.

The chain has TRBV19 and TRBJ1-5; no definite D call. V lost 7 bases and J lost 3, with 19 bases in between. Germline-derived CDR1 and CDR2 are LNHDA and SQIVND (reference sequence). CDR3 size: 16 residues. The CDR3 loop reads CASKKYGTATNQPQHF. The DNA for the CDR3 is TGTGCCAGTAAGAAGTACGGCACCGCCACCAATCAGCCCCAGCATTTT. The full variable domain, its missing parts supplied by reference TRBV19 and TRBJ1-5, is DGGITQSPKYLFRKEGQNVTLSCEQNLNHDAMYWYRQDPGQGLRLIYYSQIVNDFQKGDIAEGYSVSREKKESFPLTVTSAQKNPTAFYLCASKKYGTATNQPQHFGDGTRLSIL.

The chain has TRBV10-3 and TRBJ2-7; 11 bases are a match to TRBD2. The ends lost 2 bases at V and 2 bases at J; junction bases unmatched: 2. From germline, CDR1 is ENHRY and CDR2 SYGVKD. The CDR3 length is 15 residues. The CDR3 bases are TGTGCCATCAGTGAGGCACTAGCGGGAGCCTACGAGCAGTACTTC. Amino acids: CAISEALAGAYEQYF.

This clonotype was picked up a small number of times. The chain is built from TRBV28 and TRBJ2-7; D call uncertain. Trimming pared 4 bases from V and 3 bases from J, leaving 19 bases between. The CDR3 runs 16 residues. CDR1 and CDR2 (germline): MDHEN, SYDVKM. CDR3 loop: CASSSPIWQEYYEQYF. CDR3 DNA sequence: TGTGCCAGCAGTTCCCCCATATGGCAGGAGTACTACGAGCAGTACTTC.

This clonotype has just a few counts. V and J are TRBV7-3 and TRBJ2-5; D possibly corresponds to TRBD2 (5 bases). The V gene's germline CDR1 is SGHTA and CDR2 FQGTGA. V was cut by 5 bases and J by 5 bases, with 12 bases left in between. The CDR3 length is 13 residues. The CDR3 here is CASSAIPGETQYF. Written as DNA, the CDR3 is TGTGCCAGCAGCGCCATTCCGGGGGAGACCCAGTACTTC.

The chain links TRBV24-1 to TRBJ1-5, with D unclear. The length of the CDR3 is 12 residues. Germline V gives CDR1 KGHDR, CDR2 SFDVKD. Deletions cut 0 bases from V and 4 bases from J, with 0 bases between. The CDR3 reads CATSDLNQPQHF. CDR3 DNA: TGTGCCACCAGTGATTTGAATCAGCCCCAGCATTTT.

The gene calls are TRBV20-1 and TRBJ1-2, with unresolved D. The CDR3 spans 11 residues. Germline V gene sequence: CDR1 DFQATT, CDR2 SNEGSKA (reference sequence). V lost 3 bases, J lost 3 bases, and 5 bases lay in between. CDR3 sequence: CSASPDYGYTF. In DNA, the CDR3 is TGCAGTGCTAGCCCAGACTATGGCTACACCTTC.

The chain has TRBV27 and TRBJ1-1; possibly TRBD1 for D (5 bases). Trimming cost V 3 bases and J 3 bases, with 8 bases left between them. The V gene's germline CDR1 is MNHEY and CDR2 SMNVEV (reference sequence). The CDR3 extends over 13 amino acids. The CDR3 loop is CASSFVGDTEAFF. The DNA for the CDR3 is TGTGCCAGCAGTTTCGTAGGGGACACTGAAGCTTTCTTT.

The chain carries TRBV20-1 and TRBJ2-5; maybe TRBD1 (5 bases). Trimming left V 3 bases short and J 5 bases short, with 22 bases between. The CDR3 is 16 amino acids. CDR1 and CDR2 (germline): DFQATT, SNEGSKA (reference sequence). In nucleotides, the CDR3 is TGCAGTGCTAGGCCCTCGATACAGGCTCAAGGGGAGACCCAGTACTTC. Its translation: CSARPSIQAQGETQYF.

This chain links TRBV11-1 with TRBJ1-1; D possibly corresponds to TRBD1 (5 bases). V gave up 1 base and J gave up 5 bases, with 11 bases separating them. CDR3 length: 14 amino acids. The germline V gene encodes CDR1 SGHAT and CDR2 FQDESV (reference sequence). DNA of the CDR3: TGTGCCAGCAGCTTAGAGGGACTTGGTACTGAAGCTTTCTTT. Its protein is CASSLEGLGTEAFF.

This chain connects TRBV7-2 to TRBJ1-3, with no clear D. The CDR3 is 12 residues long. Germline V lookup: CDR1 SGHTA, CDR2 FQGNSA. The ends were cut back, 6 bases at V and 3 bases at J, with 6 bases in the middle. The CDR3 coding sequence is TGTGCCAGCAGATTGTATGGAAACACCATATATTTT. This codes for CASRLYGNTIYF. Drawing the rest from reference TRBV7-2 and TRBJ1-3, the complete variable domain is GAGVSQSPSNKVTEKGKDVELRCDPISGHTALYWYRQSLGQGLEFLIYFQGNSAPDKSGLPSDRFSAERTGGSVSTLTIQRTQQEDSAVYLCASRLYGNTIYFGEGSWLTVV.

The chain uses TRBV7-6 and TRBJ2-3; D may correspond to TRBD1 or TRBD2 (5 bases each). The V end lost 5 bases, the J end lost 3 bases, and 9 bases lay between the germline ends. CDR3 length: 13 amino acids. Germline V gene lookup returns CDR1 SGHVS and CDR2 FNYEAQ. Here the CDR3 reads CASSGGTTDTQYF. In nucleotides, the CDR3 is TGTGCCAGCAGCGGGGGTACTACAGATACGCAGTATTTT.

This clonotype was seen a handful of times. CDR3: CASRRQLSGNTIYF. The CDR3 DNA sequence: TGTGCCAGCAGGAGACAACTCTCTGGAAACACCATATATTTT. This chain connects TRBV6-1 to TRBJ1-3; D is undetermined. The CDR3 length is 14 residues. The germline CDR1 and CDR2 sequences are MNHNS and SASEGT. The V end was cut by 6 bases, the J end by 0 bases, with 9 bases between.

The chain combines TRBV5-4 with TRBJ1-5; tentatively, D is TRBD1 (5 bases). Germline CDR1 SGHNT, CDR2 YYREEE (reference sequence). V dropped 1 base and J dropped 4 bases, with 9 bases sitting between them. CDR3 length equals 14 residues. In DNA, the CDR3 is TGTGCCAGCAGCTTGTCGGGGGGGAATCAGCCCCAGCATTTT. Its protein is CASSLSGGNQPQHF.

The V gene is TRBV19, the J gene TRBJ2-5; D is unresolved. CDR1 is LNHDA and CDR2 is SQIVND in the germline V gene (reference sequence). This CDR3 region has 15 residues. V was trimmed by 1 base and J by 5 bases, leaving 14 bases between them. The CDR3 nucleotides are TGTGCCAGTAGTATAGGAGGCACAATGAGGGAGACCCAGTACTTC. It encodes CASSIGGTMRETQYF.

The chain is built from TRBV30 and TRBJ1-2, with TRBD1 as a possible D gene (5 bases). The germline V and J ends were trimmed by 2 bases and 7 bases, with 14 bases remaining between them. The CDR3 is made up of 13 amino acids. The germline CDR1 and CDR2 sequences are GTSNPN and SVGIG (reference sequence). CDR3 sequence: CAWSLRGLGGYTF. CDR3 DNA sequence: TGTGCCTGGAGTCTAAGGGGTTTGGGTGGCTACACCTTC.